Following are 12 T cell receptor beta chains from one sample sequenced in a study of Ad26.COV2.S vaccination and SARS-CoV-2 variants. Treatment reported: over 15 received Ad26.COV2.S at low or high dose, single or two shots; 5 received placebo; per-sample allocation not given. The samples date from day 63 after the first vaccine or placebo injection. The repertoire was sequenced with immunoSEQ multiplex PCR; TCRdb's copy has only in-frame clones and lacks some. The data show over 250,000 clones, with approximately 87% seen just once and around 3% held by the top ten. This material consisted of peripheral blood, taken in a trial of Ad26.COV2.S vaccine versus placebo. The receptor source for this set is a person between 18 and 65 years old who received the Ad26.COV2.S COVID-19 vaccine or a placebo.

This clone was recorded once. The chain has TRBV27 and TRBJ2-3; D is unclear. The V gene lost 4 bases and the J gene lost 9 bases, with 14 bases spanning the gap. The CDR3 loop spans 13 amino acids. In germline, CDR1 is MNHEY, CDR2 SMNVEV (reference sequence). The chain's CDR3 is CASSYSSADTQYF. In nucleotides, the CDR3 is TGTGCCAGCAGTTACAGTTCGGCCGACACGCAGTATTTT.

The V call is TRBV12-3 or TRBV12-4, the J call TRBJ2-7; TRBD1 agrees at 8 bases. The J segment lost 7 bases and the V segment lost 6 bases, leaving 8 bases of the junction unmatched. The CDR3 runs to 13 residues. The CDR3 DNA reads as TGTGCCAGCAGACAGGGGGTCTCGGTTGAGCAGTACTTC. Encoded protein: CASRQGVSVEQYF.

The rearrangement joins TRBV5-1 to TRBJ2-5; D call uncertain. Germline V lookup: CDR1 SGHRS, CDR2 YFSETQ. This CDR3 spans 15 amino acids. The germline V and J ends were trimmed by 0 bases and 2 bases, with 11 bases remaining between them. The CDR3 protein is CASSLVGAQQETQYF. Here the CDR3 DNA reads TGCGCCAGCAGCTTGGTCGGAGCCCAACAAGAGACCCAGTACTTC.

This sequence joins TRBV18 and TRBJ1-1; D uncertain. This CDR3 comprises 15 residues. V was pared by 2 bases and J by 4 bases, with 14 bases between. In germline, CDR1 is KGHSH, CDR2 LQKENI. The CDR3 is CASSPERLGVTEAFF. The DNA of the CDR3 is TGTGCCAGCTCACCAGAACGGCTTGGTGTCACTGAAGCTTTCTTT.

This clone occurred once. V and J are TRBV5-1 and TRBJ1-5; D is possibly TRBD1 (5 bases). Germline V gives CDR1 SGHRS, CDR2 YFSETQ. V lost 4 bases and J lost 0, with 11 bases in between. This CDR3 comprises 15 residues. The CDR3 spells CASSRDGYSNQPQHF. Written as DNA, the CDR3 is TGCGCCAGCAGCCGGGACGGCTATAGCAATCAGCCCCAGCATTTT. The full variable domain, completed using reference TRBV5-1 and TRBJ1-5, is KAGVTQTPRYLIKTRGQQVTLSCSPISGHRSVSWYQQTPGQGLQFLFEYFSETQRNKGNFPGRFSGRQFSNSRSEMNVSTLELGDSALYLCASSRDGYSNQPQHFGDGTRLSIL.

This clone was counted at least ten times. The chain joins TRBV19 to TRBJ1-5; the D is unclear. Germline V gene lookup returns CDR1 LNHDA and CDR2 SQIVND (reference sequence). V gave up 5 bases and J gave up 0 bases, with 23 bases separating them. The CDR3 covers 19 residues. CDR3 protein: CASSHEPTVSSNSNQPQHF. Here the CDR3 DNA reads TGTGCCAGTAGTCATGAGCCTACAGTGTCGAGTAATAGCAATCAGCCCCAGCATTTT. The whole variable domain, filled in from reference TRBV19 and TRBJ1-5, reads DGGITQSPKYLFRKEGQNVTLSCEQNLNHDAMYWYRQDPGQGLRLIYYSQIVNDFQKGDIAEGYSVSREKKESFPLTVTSAQKNPTAFYLCASSHEPTVSSNSNQPQHFGDGTRLSIL.

The CDR3 here is CASKVSQGPTDTQYF. The CDR3 DNA reads TGCGCCAGCAAGGTTTCACAGGGACCCACAGATACGCAGTATTTT. V and J are TRBV5-1 and TRBJ2-3; possible D gene TRBD1, 6 bases. V was shortened by 6 bases and J by 2 bases, with 16 bases between the two germline ends. The CDR3 consists of 15 residues. CDR1 SGHRS and CDR2 YFSETQ come from the germline V gene.

The CDR3 reads CATMMTGLGEQYF. DNA for the CDR3: TGTGCCACCATGATGACAGGGCTTGGAGAGCAGTACTTC. The chain links TRBV10-3 to TRBJ2-7; the match to TRBD1 covers 7 bases. The CDR3 extends over 13 amino acids. Per the germline V gene, CDR1 is ENHRY and CDR2 is SYGVKD. Trimming at V came to 10 bases and at J to 7 bases, leaving 13 bases not matched to a gene.

The chain combines TRBV30 with TRBJ2-7; no reliable D call. The germline CDR1 and CDR2 sequences are GTSNPN and SVGIG (reference sequence). Trimming cost V 3 bases and J 6 bases, with 15 bases left between them. The CDR3 length is 13 residues. DNA of the CDR3: TGTGCCTGGAGCGTTTCCGGTGTGGGCGAGCAGTACTTC. Translated: CAWSVSGVGEQYF.

This clone was detected ten times or more. This CDR3 is also generated by other DNA sequences in the sample. The chain recombines TRBV3-1 (or the pseudogene TRBV3-2) with TRBJ2-2; D remains unclear. The CDR3 totals 12 residues. V dropped 0 bases and J dropped 4 bases, with 0 bases sitting between them. CDR1 and CDR2 (germline): LGHDT, YNNKEL (reference sequence). The CDR3 loop is CASSQDTGELFF. In DNA, the CDR3 is TGTGCCAGCAGCCAAGACACCGGGGAGCTGTTTTTT.

This sequence joins TRBV19 and TRBJ1-4, with TRBD1 matching over 7 bases. Germline V gene lookup returns CDR1 LNHDA and CDR2 SQIVND (reference sequence). CDR3 length: 17 amino acids. J gave up 0 bases and V 5 bases, and 9 bases lay outside the gene matches. CDR3 amino acids: CASSSQGVRATNEKLFF. CDR3 in DNA: TGTGCCAGTAGTTCGCAGGGGGTGAGGGCAACTAATGAAAAACTGTTTTTT.

A remark on this clone: The limits of the CDR3 on the DNA are not certain, so only TCRdb's listed CDR3 is given. The chain is built from TRBV12-3 or TRBV12-4 and TRBJ1-1. Both ends counted, the CDR3 spans 12 residues. CDR3 region: CASSTSNTEAFF.